This T cell receptor (beta chain) is drawn from a study of T cell responses to AZD1222 COVID-19 vaccine. Study-wide context: Doses given second, at about 4 or about 12 weeks, were pooled.

The assay was immunoSEQ multiplex PCR, and TCRdb's table has in-frame clones only and misses some. The table lists roughly 150,000 clones, roughly 90% of them singletons. Overall study results and limits: Along spike, vaccine-associated CD4 TCRs were found throughout, with dominance at 160-218 and 743-854.

Germline CDR1 MGHDK, CDR2 SYGVNS. The CDR3 runs to 15 residues. Trimming left V 9 bases short and J 0 bases short, with 15 bases between. On this clone: Its matching antigen is unknown.

The sequence was obtained from an adult in good health. The specimen was peripheral blood, collected on day 0 of AZD1222 vaccination. The J gene is TRBJ1-3, the V gene TRBV25-1, with D maybe TRBD1 (6 bases). The CDR3 DNA reads TGTGCCAGTCAGGGGCAGGCGAGCTCTGGAAACACCATATATTTT. Its protein is CASQGQASSGNTIYF.